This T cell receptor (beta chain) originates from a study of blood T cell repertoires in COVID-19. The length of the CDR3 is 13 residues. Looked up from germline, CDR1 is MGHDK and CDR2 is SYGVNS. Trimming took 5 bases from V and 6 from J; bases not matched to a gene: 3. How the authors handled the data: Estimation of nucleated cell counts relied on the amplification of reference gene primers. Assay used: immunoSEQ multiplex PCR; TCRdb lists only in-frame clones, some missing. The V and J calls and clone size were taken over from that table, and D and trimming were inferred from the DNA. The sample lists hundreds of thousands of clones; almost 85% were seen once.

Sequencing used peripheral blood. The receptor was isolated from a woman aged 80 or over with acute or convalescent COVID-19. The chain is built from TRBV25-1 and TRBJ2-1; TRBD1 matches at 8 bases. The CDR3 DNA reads TGTGCCAGCAGTCGTCAGGGGGCCAATGAGCAGTTCTTC. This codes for CASSRQGANEQFF.